The sequence of this T cell receptor (beta chain) was determined in a study of OX40 agonist ivuxolimab in advanced cancers. With autoimmune disease history or systemic immunosuppression, patients were excluded. The V gene's germline CDR1 is LNHDA and CDR2 SQIVND (reference sequence). Unmatched junction bases numbered 16, after V lost 3 bases and J lost 7 bases. This CDR3 spans 17 amino acids. Data came from immunoSEQ multiplex PCR; TCRdb stores just in-frame clones and leaves some out. The repertoire holds about 38,000 clones, with around four fifths as singletons. This chain joins TRBV19 and TRBJ2-7; 9 positions match TRBD1. Source: CD4+ or CD8+ T cells sorted from blood, taken in a trial of the OX40 agonist ivuxolimab. The TCR comes from an adult with an advanced solid tumor such as melanoma, head and neck, liver or kidney cancer. The CDR3 sequence: CASSINQGGTGKREQYF. CDR3 coding DNA: TGTGCCAGTAGTATTAATCAAGGCGGGACAGGGAAAAGGGAGCAGTACTTC.